There are many counts of the clone carrying this T cell receptor beta chain. Its antigen is unknown. The data are from a study of CD8 T cells in ankylosing spondylitis. TCR beta libraries were made by quantitative 5'-RACE with molecular barcodes. Using its own MiXCR run on the 5' RACE reads, TCRdb lists one record per CDR3 protein. In the table there are approximately 520,000 distinct CDR3 sequences, less than 6% of which are singletons. V was clipped by 5 bases and J by 5 bases, with 13 bases between them. Germline V lookup: CDR1 LNHNV, CDR2 YYDKDF (reference sequence). The CDR3 covers 14 residues. Whole-study findings and limits: Blood from ankylosing spondylitis patients appeared to carry a characteristic eight-variant TCR beta motif.

The chain couples TRBV15 to TRBJ1-5, with D possibly TRBD1 on 5 matching bases. The sequence derives from a male donor with ankylosing spondylitis. The sequencing input was blood, either unsorted or a sorted T cell fraction (not recorded which). The CDR3 here is CATSVGTAYQPQHF. DNA of the CDR3: TGTGCCACCAGCGTAGGGACGGCTTATCAGCCCCAGCATTTT.